This T cell receptor (beta chain) was retrieved from a study of identical twins. Findings and limits, study-wide: Weaker excess sharing between twins was seen in beta out-of-frame sequences. Cord blood beta clonotypes present at high abundance carried fewer insertions; no such pattern appeared in memory repertoires.

Turning to this clonotype: Its antigen is unknown.

V lost 6 bases to trimming and J lost 5 bases; unmatched junction nucleotides: 6. CDR1 is LNHDA and CDR2 is SQIVND in the germline V gene (reference sequence). The CDR3 spans 14 residues. TCRdb independently ran MiXCR on the 5' RACE reads; one entry per CDR3 protein. The repertoire consists of about 220,000 distinct CDR3 sequences, with around 10% occurring once and the leading ten covering 4% to 6%. The chain employs TRBV19 and TRBJ1-2; 10 bases are a match to TRBD1. This sequence originates from a woman younger than 30 in good health. Sequenced sample: memory (CD45RO+) T cells sorted from blood. The DNA of the CDR3 is TGTGCCAGTAGCCCGGACAGGGGGGCTTATGGCTACACCTTC. Amino acid sequence: CASSPDRGAYGYTF.